This paragraph covers one TCR beta chain sequence. The authors' processing: It was from reference gene primer amplification that nucleated cell counts were estimated. Profiling relied on immunoSEQ multiplex PCR, and the TCRdb table lists in-frame clones only, not all of them. That table supplies the V and J calls and clone size; D and trimming were determined from the DNA. The sample includes 150,000 to 200,000 clones, roughly 85% seen only once; the top ten take around 5%. This specimen comes from a study of blood T cell repertoires in COVID-19. This CDR3 contains 14 residues. V gave up 5 bases and J gave up 0 bases, with 10 bases separating them. The germline gives CDR1 SEHNR, CDR2 FQNEAQ (reference sequence).

The rearrangement links TRBV7-9 to TRBJ1-1; the D is unclear. Material: peripheral blood. The receptor was isolated from a human donor in a cohort sampled during active COVID-19. This chain's CDR3 is CASSAREMNTEAFF. The CDR3 DNA is TGTGCCAGCAGCGCACGGGAGATGAACACTGAAGCTTTCTTT.